This TCR beta chain was recorded in a study of T cell responses to AZD1222 COVID-19 vaccine. The length of the CDR3 is 18 residues. The junction had 14 bases not matched to a gene; V was cut back by 0 bases and J by 7 bases. The germline V gene has CDR1 MNHNS and CDR2 SASEGT. Data came from immunoSEQ multiplex PCR; TCRdb stores just in-frame clones and leaves some out. The sample has around 88,000 clones, 88% seen once. The source was peripheral blood, collected on day 0 of AZD1222 vaccination. The chain combines TRBV6-1 with TRBJ2-1, with 8 bases aligning to TRBD1. This sequence originates from an adult in good health. CDR3 region: CASSEAPSQGASKNEQFF. As DNA, the CDR3 is TGTGCCAGCAGTGAAGCGCCGTCTCAGGGGGCAAGCAAGAATGAGCAGTTCTTC.